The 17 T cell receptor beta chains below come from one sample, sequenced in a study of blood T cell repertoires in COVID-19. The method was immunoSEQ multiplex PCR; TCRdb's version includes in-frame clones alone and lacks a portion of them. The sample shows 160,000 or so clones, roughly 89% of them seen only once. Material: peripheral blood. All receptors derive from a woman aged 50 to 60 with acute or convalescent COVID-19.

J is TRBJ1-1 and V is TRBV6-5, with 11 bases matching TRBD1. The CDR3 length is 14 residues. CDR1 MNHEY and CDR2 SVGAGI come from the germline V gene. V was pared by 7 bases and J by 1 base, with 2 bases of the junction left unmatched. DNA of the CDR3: TGTGCCAGCATCGGGACAGGGGGGAACACTGAAGCTTTCTTT. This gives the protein CASIGTGGNTEAFF.

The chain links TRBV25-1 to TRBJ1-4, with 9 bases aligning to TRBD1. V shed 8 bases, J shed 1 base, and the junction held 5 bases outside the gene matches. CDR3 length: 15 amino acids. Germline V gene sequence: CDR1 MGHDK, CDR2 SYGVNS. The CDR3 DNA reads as TGTGCCAGCGGCCCGACAGGGGGAACTAATGAAAAACTGTTTTTT. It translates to CASGPTGGTNEKLFF. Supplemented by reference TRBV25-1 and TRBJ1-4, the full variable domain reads EADIYQTPRYLVIGTGKKITLECSQTMGHDKMYWYQQDPGMELHLIHYSYGVNSTEKGDLSSESTVSRIRTEHFPLTLESARPSHTSQYLCASGPTGGTNEKLFFGSGTQLSVL.

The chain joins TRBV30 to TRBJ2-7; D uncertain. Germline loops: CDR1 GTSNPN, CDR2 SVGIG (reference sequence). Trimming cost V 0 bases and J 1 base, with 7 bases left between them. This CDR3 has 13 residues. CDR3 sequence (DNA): TGTGCCTGGAGTGTGCTCAGGTCCTACGAGCAGTACTTC. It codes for CAWSVLRSYEQYF.

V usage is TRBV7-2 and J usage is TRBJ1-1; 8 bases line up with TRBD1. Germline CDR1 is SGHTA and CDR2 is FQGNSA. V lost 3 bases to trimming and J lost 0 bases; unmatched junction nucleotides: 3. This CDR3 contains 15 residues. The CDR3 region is CASSFVGQVNTEAFF. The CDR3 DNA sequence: TGTGCCAGCAGCTTCGTGGGACAGGTGAACACTGAAGCTTTCTTT.

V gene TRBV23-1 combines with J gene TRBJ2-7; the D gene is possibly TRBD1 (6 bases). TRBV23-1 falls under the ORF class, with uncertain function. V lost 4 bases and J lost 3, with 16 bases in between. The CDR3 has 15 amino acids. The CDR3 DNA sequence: TGCGCCAGCAGTCTGTCAGGGGTAAAAGGCTACGAGCAGTACTTC. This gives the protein CASSLSGVKGYEQYF.

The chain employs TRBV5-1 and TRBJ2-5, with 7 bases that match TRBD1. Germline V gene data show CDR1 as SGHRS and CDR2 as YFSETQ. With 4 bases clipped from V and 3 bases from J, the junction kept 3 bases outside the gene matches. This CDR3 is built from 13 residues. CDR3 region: CASSRDSKETQYF. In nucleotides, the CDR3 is TGCGCCAGCAGCCGGGACAGCAAAGAGACCCAGTACTTC.

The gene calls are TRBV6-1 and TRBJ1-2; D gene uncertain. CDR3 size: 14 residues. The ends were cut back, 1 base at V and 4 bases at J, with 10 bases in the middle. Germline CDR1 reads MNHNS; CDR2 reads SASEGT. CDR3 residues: CASSEVGTSYGYTF. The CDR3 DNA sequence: TGTGCCAGCAGTGAAGTCGGTACTTCCTATGGCTACACCTTC.

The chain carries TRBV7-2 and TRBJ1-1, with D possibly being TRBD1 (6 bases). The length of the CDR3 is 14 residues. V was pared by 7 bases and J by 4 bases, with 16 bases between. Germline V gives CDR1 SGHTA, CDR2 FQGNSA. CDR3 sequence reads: CASNQRQVGTEAFF. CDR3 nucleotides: TGTGCCAGCAACCAGAGACAGGTGGGCACTGAAGCTTTCTTT.

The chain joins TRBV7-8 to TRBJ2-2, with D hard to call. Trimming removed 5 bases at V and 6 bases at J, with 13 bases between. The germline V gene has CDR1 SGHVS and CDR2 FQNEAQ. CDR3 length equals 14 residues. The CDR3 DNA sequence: TGTGCCAGCAGCCCGAGGTCTTTGCCCGGGGAGCTGTTTTTT. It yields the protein CASSPRSLPGELFF.

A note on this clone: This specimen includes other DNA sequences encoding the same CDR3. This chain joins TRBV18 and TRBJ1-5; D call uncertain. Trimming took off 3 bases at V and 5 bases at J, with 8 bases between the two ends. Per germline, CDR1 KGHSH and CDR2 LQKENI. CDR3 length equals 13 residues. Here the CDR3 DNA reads TGTGCCAGCTCACCCGCCCGGGATCAGCCCCAGCATTTT. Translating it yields CASSPARDQPQHF.

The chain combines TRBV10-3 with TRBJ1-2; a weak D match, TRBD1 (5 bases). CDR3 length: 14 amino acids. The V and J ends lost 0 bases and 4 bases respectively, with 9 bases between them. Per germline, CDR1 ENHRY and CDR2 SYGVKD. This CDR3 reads CAISESRQPYGYTF. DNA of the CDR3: TGTGCCATCAGTGAGTCGAGACAGCCCTATGGCTACACCTTC.

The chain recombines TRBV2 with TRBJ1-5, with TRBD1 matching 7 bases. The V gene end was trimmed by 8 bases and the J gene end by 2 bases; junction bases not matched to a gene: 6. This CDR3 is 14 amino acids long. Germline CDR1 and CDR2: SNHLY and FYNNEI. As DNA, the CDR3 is TGTGCCAGCGCCGGGACAGAGGGCAATCAGCCCCAGCATTTT. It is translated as CASAGTEGNQPQHF.

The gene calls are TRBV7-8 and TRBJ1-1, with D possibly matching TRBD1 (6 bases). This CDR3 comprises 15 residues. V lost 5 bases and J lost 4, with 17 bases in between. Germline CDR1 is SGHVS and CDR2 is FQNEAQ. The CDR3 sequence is CASSPGGAGSTEAFF. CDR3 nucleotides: TGTGCCAGCAGCCCCGGGGGGGCCGGGAGCACTGAAGCTTTCTTT.

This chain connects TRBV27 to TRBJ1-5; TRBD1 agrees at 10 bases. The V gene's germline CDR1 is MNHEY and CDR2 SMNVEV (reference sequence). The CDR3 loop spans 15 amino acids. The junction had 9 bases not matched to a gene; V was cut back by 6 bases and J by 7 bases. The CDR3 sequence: CASRADRGLWQPQHF. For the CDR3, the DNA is TGTGCCAGCAGAGCCGACAGGGGGCTCTGGCAGCCCCAGCATTTT.

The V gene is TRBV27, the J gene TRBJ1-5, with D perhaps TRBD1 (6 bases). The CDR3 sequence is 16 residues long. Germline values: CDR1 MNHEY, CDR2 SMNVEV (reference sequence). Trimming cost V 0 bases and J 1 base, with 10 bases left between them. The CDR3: CASSLSYTGSNQPQHF. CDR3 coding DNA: TGTGCCAGCAGTTTATCGTATACAGGGAGCAATCAGCCCCAGCATTTT.

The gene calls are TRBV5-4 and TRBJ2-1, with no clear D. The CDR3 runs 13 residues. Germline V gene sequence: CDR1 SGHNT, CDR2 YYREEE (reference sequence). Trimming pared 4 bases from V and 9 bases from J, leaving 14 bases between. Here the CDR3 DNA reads TGTGCCAGCAGCCTCCACCTTTTGGCTGAGCAGTTCTTC. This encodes CASSLHLLAEQFF.

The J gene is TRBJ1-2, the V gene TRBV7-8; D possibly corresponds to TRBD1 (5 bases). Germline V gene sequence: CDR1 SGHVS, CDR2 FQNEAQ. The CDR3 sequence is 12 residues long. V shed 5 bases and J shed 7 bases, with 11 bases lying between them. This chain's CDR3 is CASSLQESGYTF. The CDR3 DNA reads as TGTGCCAGCAGCCTACAGGAGTCTGGCTACACCTTC.